This TCR beta chain was identified in a study of human T cells and chemical hapten exposure. Study results and limitations: Donors had alopecia, so their immune response may differ from healthy people's.

Specified time point: patch test 1, 2 weeks after DPC sensitization. Treatment defined: therapeutic diphenylcyclopropenone sensitization with weekly scalp DPC. The authors' total RNA extraction used unfractionated whole blood. This CDR3 spans 15 amino acids. Germline V gives CDR1 MNHNS, CDR2 SASEGT. Trimming removed 6 bases from V and 5 bases from J; junction bases left unmatched: 10. This clonotype was detected ten times or more. Its antigen is unknown. TCRdb analysed the RACE reads with MiXCR anew, one entry per CDR3 protein. The sample has some 180,000 distinct CDR3 sequences, approximately 20% seen once; the top ten hold approximately 6.7%.

This TCR was recovered from a woman aged 45 to 65 with alopecia areata. Some clones in this sample may be carry-over from other donors' samples. The chain is built from TRBV6-1 and TRBJ1-5, with 7 bases identical to TRBD1. The sample in question was whole blood, obtained in connection with sensitization to the hapten diphenylcyclopropenone (DPC). CDR3 residues: CASSPPGGYDQPQHF. For the CDR3, the DNA is TGTGCCAGCAGCCCTCCAGGGGGGTACGATCAGCCCCAGCATTTT.